The 12 T cell receptor beta chains given below trace back to one sample, sequenced in a study of cytomegalovirus exposure and HLA in healthy donors. Amplification used 60 Vbeta primers and 13 Jbeta primers. The protocol was immunoSEQ multiplex PCR, while the TCRdb copy is restricted to in-frame clones and leaves out a portion. The repertoire consists of some 150,000 clones, with 79% occurring once and the leading ten covering approximately 2.3%. Sequencing was carried out using PBMCs. Receptors were obtained from a man aged 40-50 years in good health and CMV-seronegative.

This clone was detected only once. The chain is built from TRBV11-2 and TRBJ2-7; weak D call: TRBD1 (5 bases). Germline V gene sequence: CDR1 SGHAT, CDR2 FQNNGV. Trimming pared 1 base from V and 1 base from J, leaving 11 bases between. CDR3 size: 15 residues. CDR3 sequence: CASSLGDSPSYEQYF. DNA for the CDR3: TGTGCCAGCAGCTTAGGTGACAGCCCGTCCTACGAGCAGTACTTC.

The chain recombines TRBV7-8 with TRBJ2-5; TRBD2 aligns across 15 bases. V was pared by 5 bases and J by 4 bases, with 14 bases of the junction left unmatched. The CDR3 runs to 19 residues. The germline CDR1 and CDR2 sequences are SGHVS and FQNEAQ. CDR3 amino acids: CASSPRTSGRALERETQYF. CDR3 in DNA: TGTGCCAGCAGCCCCCGGACTAGCGGGAGGGCCTTAGAGCGAGAGACCCAGTACTTC. Based on the CDR3 plus reference TRBV7-8 and TRBJ2-5, the full variable domain is GAGVSQSPRYKVAKRGQDVALRCDPISGHVSLFWYQQALGQGPEFLTYFQNEAQLDKSGLPSDRFFAERPEGSVSTLKIQRTQQEDSAVYLCASSPRTSGRALERETQYFGPGTRLLVL.

The gene calls are TRBV19 and TRBJ2-3; maybe TRBD2 (5 bases). The CDR3 is made up of 13 amino acids. Per the germline V gene, CDR1 is LNHDA and CDR2 is SQIVND (reference sequence). Trimming pared 3 bases from V and 6 bases from J, leaving 10 bases between. This chain's CDR3 is CASSIRRGDTQYF. CDR3 bases: TGTGCCAGTAGTATCCGCAGAGGGGATACGCAGTATTTT.

V is TRBV5-1 and J is TRBJ1-4; TRBD1 aligns across 7 bases. With 7 bases clipped from V and 6 bases from J, the junction kept 9 bases outside the gene matches. CDR3 size: 14 residues. Germline assignment: CDR1 SGHRS and CDR2 YFSETQ. The CDR3 sequence is CASSRTGDYEKLFF. Here the CDR3 DNA reads TGCGCCAGCTCACGAACAGGGGACTATGAAAAACTGTTTTTT.

As DNA, the CDR3 is TGTGCCAGCAGTTACGGTCAGGGGGGCTATGGCTACACCTTC. The encoded protein is CASSYGQGGYGYTF. J is TRBJ1-2 and V is TRBV6-5; 7 bases align to TRBD1. Germline CDR1 MNHEY, CDR2 SVGAGI. This CDR3 has 14 residues. V shed 2 bases and J 4 bases; nucleotides not matched to a gene: 4.

This clone appeared once. The V call is TRBV9, the J call TRBJ2-7; 13 nucleotides agree with TRBD2. Germline CDR1 and CDR2: SGDLS and YYNGEE. The V gene end was trimmed by 7 bases and the J gene end by 6 bases; junction bases not matched to a gene: 4. This CDR3 region has 13 residues. CDR3 bases: TGTGCCAGCGGGGGACTAGCGGGAACCGAGCAGTACTTC. This translates into CASGGLAGTEQYF.

The chain employs TRBV11-2 and TRBJ2-7; D possibly corresponds to TRBD2 (5 bases). The CDR3 length is 10 residues. Germline V gene lookup returns CDR1 SGHAT and CDR2 FQNNGV. V lost 2 bases and J 10 bases, leaving 6 bases between the germline ends. The CDR3 coding sequence is TGTGCCAGCAGCTTAACTAGTCAGTACTTC. Translated, it gives CASSLTSQYF.

The gene calls are TRBV19 and TRBJ2-7; D is ambiguous. Germline V CDR1 and CDR2: LNHDA, SQIVND (reference sequence). The CDR3 is 13 amino acids. Trimming left V 4 bases short and J 3 bases short, with 10 bases between. CDR3: CASSTGSSYEQYF. The CDR3 DNA reads TGTGCCAGTAGTACAGGTAGTAGCTACGAGCAGTACTTC.

The V call is TRBV13, the J call TRBJ2-1; 8 bases match TRBD2. Germline V gene data show CDR1 as PRHDT and CDR2 as FYEKMQ (reference sequence). This CDR3 region has 15 residues. The trim removed 1 base at V and 9 bases at J, leaving 8 bases unmatched. Here the CDR3 DNA reads TGTGCCAGCAGCTTAGAAGCGGGAGAGACCCCTGAGCAGTTCTTC. Its protein is CASSLEAGETPEQFF.

J is TRBJ2-7 and V is TRBV28; 16 bases fit TRBD2. V gave up 4 bases and J gave up 4 bases; unmatched junction bases: 10. The CDR3 is 18 residues long. Looked up from germline, CDR1 is MDHEN and CDR2 is SYDVKM. The CDR3 loop reads CASSSTPGLAGGWYEQYF. The CDR3 bases are TGTGCCAGCAGTTCTACCCCGGGACTAGCGGGAGGGTGGTACGAGCAGTACTTC.

This chain uses TRBV2 with TRBJ2-2; 9 bases align to TRBD2. The CDR3 has 14 amino acids. V lost 7 bases, J lost 1 base, and 1 base stayed unmatched. The germline CDR1 and CDR2 sequences are SNHLY and FYNNEI. The CDR3 DNA sequence: TGTGCCAGCAATAGCGGGGGGAACACCGGGGAGCTGTTTTTT. This translates into CASNSGGNTGELFF.

V usage is TRBV7-8 and J usage is TRBJ1-5; TRBD1 aligns across 10 bases. This CDR3 comprises 16 residues. Germline CDR1 reads SGHVS; CDR2 reads FQNEAQ. V was clipped by 3 bases and J by 0 bases; unmatched bases: 2. For the CDR3, the DNA is TGTGCCAGCAGCTTCGGGACAGGGGTTAGCAATCAGCCCCAGCATTTT. Protein: CASSFGTGVSNQPQHF.